Listed here are 32 T cell receptor beta chains from one sample, sequenced in a study of Ad26.COV2.S vaccination and SARS-CoV-2 variants. Stated treatment: around 19 received Ad26.COV2.S at low or high dose, single or two shots; roughly five received placebo; per-sample allocation not given. It was on day 63 after the first vaccine or placebo injection that samples were taken. Data came from immunoSEQ multiplex PCR; TCRdb stores just in-frame clones and leaves some out. Of fewer than 500,000 clones detected, roughly 87% appear once; the ten largest clones hold about 2.7%. The sample here was peripheral blood, taken in a trial of Ad26.COV2.S vaccine versus placebo. The receptors shown here come from a person between 18 and 60 years old who received the Ad26.COV2.S COVID-19 vaccine or a placebo.

About this clone itself: The sample holds other DNA sequences that translate to the same CDR3. J is TRBJ1-1 and V is TRBV19, with D maybe TRBD1 (5 bases). Trimming removed 3 bases from V and 2 bases from J, with 10 bases in between. CDR3 length: 14 residues. The germline V gene has CDR1 LNHDA and CDR2 SQIVND (reference sequence). The DNA of the CDR3 is TGTGCCAGTAGTATCCGGGACCTTAACACTGAAGCTTTCTTT. As protein: CASSIRDLNTEAFF.

The rearrangement uses TRBV7-9 and TRBJ1-1; no firm D call. This CDR3 has 14 residues. The germline V gene has CDR1 SEHNR and CDR2 FQNEAQ (reference sequence). Trimming cost V 5 bases and J 7 bases, with 17 bases left between them. The CDR3, as DNA: TGTGCCAGCAGCCTCAGAGAGATCAGTCGTGAAGCTTTCTTT. Translating gives CASSLREISREAFF.

Only a few counts were recorded for this clone. CDR3 sequence: CASSRMNTEAFF. In nucleotides, the CDR3 is TGTGCCAGCAGCAGGATGAACACTGAAGCTTTCTTT. The V call is TRBV7-9, the J call TRBJ1-1; D uncertain. Looked up from germline, CDR1 is SEHNR and CDR2 is FQNEAQ (reference sequence). The CDR3 has 12 residues. V lost 5 bases and J lost 0, with 4 bases in between.

This sequence joins TRBV20-1 and TRBJ2-1; no reliable D call. With 3 bases removed from V and 2 bases from J, the gap between germline ends came to 2 bases. The germline gives CDR1 DFQATT, CDR2 SNEGSKA (reference sequence). The CDR3 covers 11 residues. The DNA of the CDR3 is TGCAGTGCTAGTACCTACAATGAGCAGTTCTTC. This sequence encodes CSASTYNEQFF.

The J gene is TRBJ2-6, the V gene TRBV4-3; TRBD1 aligns across 7 bases. Germline V gene sequence: CDR1 LGHNA, CDR2 YSLEER. J was trimmed by 0 bases and V by 1 base; bases with no gene match: 6. The CDR3 has 18 amino acids. CDR3: CASSQVWTGYSGANVLTF. Written as DNA, the CDR3 is TGCGCCAGCAGCCAAGTCTGGACAGGATACTCTGGGGCCAACGTCCTGACTTTC.

The chain combines TRBV5-1 with TRBJ1-2, with unresolved D. The V and J ends lost 0 bases and 0 bases respectively, with 9 bases between them. Germline loops: CDR1 SGHRS, CDR2 YFSETQ. This CDR3 contains 15 residues. The CDR3 here is CASSLGQTANYGYTF. The CDR3 DNA reads TGCGCCAGCAGCTTGGGCCAAACGGCTAACTATGGCTACACCTTC.

The chain recombines TRBV5-1 with TRBJ2-1; a weak D match, TRBD2 (6 bases). Germline CDR1 is SGHRS and CDR2 is YFSETQ. V shed 5 bases and J shed 10 bases, with 10 bases lying between them. The CDR3 totals 11 residues. The CDR3 DNA is TGCGCCAGCAGGGAGGGAGGCGAGCAGTTCTTC. Translated, it gives CASREGGEQFF.

The rearrangement joins TRBV28 to TRBJ1-5, with 7 bases that match TRBD1. Germline assignment: CDR1 MDHEN and CDR2 SYDVKM. The J segment lost 5 bases and the V segment lost 3 bases, leaving 4 bases of the junction unmatched. This CDR3 is built from 14 residues. The CDR3 loop reads CASSLGGGYQPQHF. The CDR3, as DNA: TGTGCCAGCAGTTTGGGAGGGGGCTATCAGCCCCAGCATTTT.

V usage is TRBV15 and J usage is TRBJ2-1; D remains unclear. Per the germline V gene, CDR1 is LNHNV and CDR2 is YYDKDF (reference sequence). The CDR3 sequence is 14 residues long. The V end was cut by 8 bases, the J end by 0 bases, with 11 bases between. The CDR3 nucleotides read TGTGCCACCCAGGCGCTGAGCTCCTACAATGAGCAGTTCTTC. Amino acids: CATQALSSYNEQFF.

This clone was seen only once. The chain has TRBV7-2 and TRBJ2-7, with D uncertain. The germline CDR1 and CDR2 sequences are SGHTA and FQGNSA. The CDR3 spans 15 residues. Trimming stripped 1 base from V and 0 bases from J, with 10 bases between. The CDR3 loop reads CASSLGGRSSYEQYV. The CDR3, as DNA: TGTGCCAGCAGCTTAGGAGGTCGGAGCTCCTACGAGCAGTACGTC.

The sample holds one count of this clone. The V and J genes are TRBV3-1 (or the pseudogene TRBV3-2) and TRBJ2-2; 7 nucleotides align to TRBD2. J lost 7 bases, V lost 1 base, and 6 bases had no gene match. The germline V gene has CDR1 LGHDT and CDR2 YNNKEL (reference sequence). CDR3 length: 15 amino acids. For the CDR3, the DNA is TGTGCCAGCAGCCAAGCATGGGGGGGTGGCGGGGAGCTGTTTTTT. It encodes CASSQAWGGGGELFF.

The chain uses TRBV9 and TRBJ2-2, with TRBD2 as a possible D gene (6 bases). This CDR3 is 17 amino acids long. Trimming stripped 1 base from V and 4 bases from J, with 17 bases between. In germline, CDR1 is SGDLS, CDR2 YYNGEE. DNA for the CDR3: TGTGCCAGCAGCGTACGTAGCGGCCACTATCTCACCGGGGAGCTGTTTTTT. This translates into CASSVRSGHYLTGELFF.

The gene calls are TRBV27 and TRBJ1-4, with TRBD1 as a possible D gene (5 bases). V gave up 2 bases and J gave up 0 bases, with 13 bases separating them. This CDR3 spans 17 amino acids. The germline CDR1 and CDR2 sequences are MNHEY and SMNVEV (reference sequence). The CDR3 sequence: CASSLGPIRATNEKLFF. The CDR3 DNA sequence: TGTGCCAGCAGTTTAGGACCCATCAGGGCAACTAATGAAAAACTGTTTTTT.

The rearrangement joins TRBV5-5 to TRBJ1-1, with D possibly TRBD1 on 6 matching bases. Per the germline V gene, CDR1 is SGHKS and CDR2 is YYEKEE (reference sequence). V lost 4 bases, J lost 7 bases, and 11 bases lay in between. This CDR3 contains 12 residues. The CDR3: CASSPGQFEAFF. The CDR3, as DNA: TGTGCCAGCAGCCCAGGACAGTTTGAAGCTTTCTTT.

This clone has a handful of counts. The V call is TRBV4-2, the J call TRBJ2-2; D unclear. V was shortened by 0 bases and J by 5 bases, with 13 bases between the two germline ends. This CDR3 has 16 amino acids. CDR1 is LGHNA and CDR2 is YNFKEQ in the germline V gene. The CDR3 protein is CASSQEVRTWTGELFF. The CDR3 DNA sequence: TGTGCCAGCAGCCAAGAAGTCAGAACCTGGACCGGGGAGCTGTTTTTT.

The chain joins TRBV20-1 to TRBJ1-2; perhaps TRBD1 as D (6 bases). The V end lost 3 bases, the J end lost 7 bases, and 15 bases lay between the germline ends. Per the germline V gene, CDR1 is DFQATT and CDR2 is SNEGSKA (reference sequence). CDR3 size: 13 residues. As DNA, the CDR3 is TGCAGTGCTAGTGAGGGGGGACAAAGTGGCTACACCTTC. Translating it yields CSASEGGQSGYTF.

This chain uses TRBV6-5 with TRBJ2-5, with 10 positions matching TRBD1. The CDR3 consists of 14 residues. CDR1 and CDR2 from the germline V gene are MNHEY and SVGAGI. Trimming took 7 bases from V and 6 from J; bases not matched to a gene: 8. The CDR3 region has the DNA TGTGCCAGCAACAAGGGACAGGGGTCTAAGACCCAGTACTTC. Translation gives CASNKGQGSKTQYF.

The chain carries TRBV5-1 and TRBJ2-2; the D gene is possibly TRBD1 (6 bases). The CDR3 extends over 15 amino acids. The germline V gene has CDR1 SGHRS and CDR2 YFSETQ. V lost 6 bases, J lost 5 bases, and 17 bases lay in between. The CDR3 here is CASTYDGQMTGELFF. In DNA, the CDR3 is TGCGCCAGCACCTACGACGGACAGATGACCGGGGAGCTGTTTTTT.

The V gene is TRBV28, the J gene TRBJ1-1, with D possibly matching TRBD1 (5 bases). CDR1 and CDR2 from the germline V gene are MDHEN and SYDVKM. V was clipped by 6 bases and J by 2 bases, with 16 bases between them. The CDR3 runs to 15 residues. This chain's CDR3 is CASSGTAELNTEAFF. CDR3 coding DNA: TGTGCCAGCAGCGGGACGGCTGAACTTAACACTGAAGCTTTCTTT.

The chain combines TRBV19 with TRBJ1-5; a weak D match, TRBD1 (6 bases). V lost 7 bases, J lost 4 bases, and 11 bases lay in between. This CDR3 has 13 amino acids. CDR1 and CDR2 (germline): LNHDA, SQIVND (reference sequence). CDR3 nucleotide sequence: TGTGCCAGTACGAGGGGGTATAATCAGCCCCAGCATTTT. Protein sequence: CASTRGYNQPQHF.

The V call is TRBV6-2 or TRBV6-3, the J call TRBJ2-5; D is ambiguous. Germline CDR1 and CDR2: MNHEY and SVGEGT. The CDR3 totals 14 residues. The V and J ends lost 3 bases and 4 bases respectively, with 12 bases between them. CDR3 sequence: CASSYVGTRETQYF. The DNA for the CDR3 is TGTGCCAGCAGTTATGTGGGCACTCGAGAGACCCAGTACTTC.

The chain links TRBV6-4 to TRBJ2-5; no reliable D call. Germline V CDR1 and CDR2: MRHNA, SNTAGT. Trimming left V 3 bases short and J 5 bases short, with 10 bases between. The CDR3 loop spans 13 amino acids. CDR3 loop: CASSESAKETQYF. CDR3 nucleotide sequence: TGTGCCAGCAGTGAGAGTGCTAAGGAGACCCAGTACTTC.

The chain employs TRBV15 and TRBJ1-4, with unresolved D. The V and J ends lost 0 bases and 6 bases respectively, with 20 bases between them. The CDR3 is 18 amino acids. Germline CDR1 reads LNHNV; CDR2 reads YYDKDF (reference sequence). The CDR3 reads CATSRDVPRRNSHEKLFF. The CDR3 nucleotides are TGTGCCACCAGCAGAGATGTACCGCGCCGCAACAGCCATGAAAAACTGTTTTTT.

This clone has just a few counts. The gene calls are TRBV3-1 (or the pseudogene TRBV3-2) and TRBJ1-3, with D tentatively TRBD1 (5 bases). The germline V gene has CDR1 LGHDT and CDR2 YNNKEL (reference sequence). CDR3 length equals 15 residues. V was pared by 3 bases and J by 5 bases, with 14 bases between. The CDR3 bases are TGTGCCAGCAGCCACTTCGACGGGGGTCGAAACACCATATATTTT. Residues: CASSHFDGGRNTIYF.

This clone showed up just once. J is TRBJ2-6 and V is TRBV4-3; TRBD2 matches at 11 bases. Germline V gives CDR1 LGHNA, CDR2 YSLEER. V lost 4 bases to trimming and J lost 2 bases; unmatched junction nucleotides: 4. The CDR3 covers 17 residues. The CDR3 region has the DNA TGCGCCAGCAGCCCGGGACTAGCGGCCCCTGGGGCCAACGTCCTGACTTTC. It translates to CASSPGLAAPGANVLTF.

The chain links TRBV7-2 to TRBJ2-7; tentatively, D is TRBD2 (6 bases). Per the germline V gene, CDR1 is SGHTA and CDR2 is FQGNSA. The CDR3 sequence is 16 residues long. V shed 5 bases and J shed 5 bases, with 22 bases lying between them. The CDR3 is CASSPPLAGTLDEQYF. The CDR3 nucleotides are TGTGCCAGCAGCCCCCCATTGGCAGGGACTCTCGACGAGCAGTACTTC.

The chain links TRBV7-9 to TRBJ2-5; 10 nucleotides match TRBD2. Unmatched junction bases numbered 6, after V lost 4 bases and J lost 1 base. The CDR3 contains 16 residues. Germline V CDR1 and CDR2: SEHNR, FQNEAQ (reference sequence). CDR3 residues: CASSSELAGFQETQYF. CDR3 DNA sequence: TGTGCCAGCAGCTCGGAACTAGCGGGGTTCCAAGAGACCCAGTACTTC.

This clone has just one count. The rearrangement uses TRBV19 and TRBJ2-1; the D gene is possibly TRBD1 (6 bases). Per the germline V gene, CDR1 is LNHDA and CDR2 is SQIVND (reference sequence). The CDR3 sequence is 16 residues long. Trimming took 2 bases from V and 4 from J, leaving 15 bases between them. The CDR3 region has the DNA TGTGCCAGTAGTATAAGAGGGGGACGGGTTTACAATGAGCAGTTCTTC. Protein product: CASSIRGGRVYNEQFF.

Comment on this clone: Other DNA sequences within the sample encode an identical CDR3. V is TRBV30 and J is TRBJ1-5; 8 bases are shared with TRBD1. Per the germline V gene, CDR1 is GTSNPN and CDR2 is SVGIG (reference sequence). The CDR3 consists of 13 residues. After removal of 2 bases from V and 6 bases from J, the junction contained 3 bases not matched to a gene. The CDR3 here is CAWSRQGPQPQHF. The CDR3 DNA reads as TGTGCCTGGAGTCGACAGGGGCCTCAGCCCCAGCATTTT.

The rearrangement links TRBV29-1 to TRBJ1-6; D remains unclear. This CDR3 comprises 13 residues. V lost 5 bases to trimming and J lost 9 bases, with 14 bases between them. The germline gives CDR1 SQVTM, CDR2 ANQGSEA. DNA of the CDR3: TGCAGCGTTATTACCCAATATGGTTCACCCCTCCACTTT. Protein product: CSVITQYGSPLHF.

This rearrangement joins TRBV2 to TRBJ1-3; no firm D call. Trimming took off 4 bases at V and 6 bases at J, with 7 bases between the two ends. The CDR3 length is 12 residues. Germline V gene data show CDR1 as SNHLY and CDR2 as FYNNEI. In DNA, the CDR3 is TGTGCCAGCAGTGGTTGGACAAACACCATATATTTT. Its translation: CASSGWTNTIYF.

This clone was found once. The V gene is TRBV5-1, the J gene TRBJ1-5; 8 nucleotides line up with TRBD1. Germline V gene sequence: CDR1 SGHRS, CDR2 YFSETQ. The V and J ends lost 4 bases and 5 bases, in that order; junction bases with no gene match: 17. The CDR3 has 18 amino acids. The CDR3 is CASSTRGQGSAVDQPQHF. The CDR3 region has the DNA TGCGCCAGCAGCACCCGCGGACAGGGATCCGCGGTGGATCAGCCCCAGCATTTT.